Following are 17 T cell receptor beta chains from one sample sequenced in a study of blood T cell repertoires in COVID-19. Clones were read by immunoSEQ multiplex PCR, and TCRdb kept only the in-frame ones, dropping some. The data hold around 140,000 clones, with just under 80% observed a single time. Input material: peripheral blood. The receptors were sampled from a woman aged 55-70 years with acute or convalescent COVID-19.

This chain joins TRBV6-1 and TRBJ1-5; D is perhaps TRBD1 (5 bases). With 2 bases removed from V and 4 bases from J, the gap between germline ends came to 12 bases. CDR1 and CDR2 from the germline V gene are MNHNS and SASEGT. The CDR3 has 15 amino acids. The CDR3 reads CASSESWGRNQPQHF. Written as DNA, the CDR3 is TGTGCCAGCAGTGAATCTTGGGGCAGAAATCAGCCCCAGCATTTT.

The J gene is TRBJ2-7, the V gene TRBV5-4; no firm D call. The germline V gene has CDR1 SGHNT and CDR2 YYREEE (reference sequence). The CDR3 is 15 amino acids. Trimming took 0 bases from V and 7 from J, leaving 17 bases between them. CDR3 protein: CASSLGPHSFIEQYF. Written as DNA, the CDR3 is TGTGCCAGCAGCTTGGGGCCCCATTCCTTTATAGAGCAGTACTTC.

The chain links TRBV6-5 to TRBJ1-6, with 8 bases lining up with TRBD1. The CDR3 spans 14 residues. V lost 6 bases, J lost 7 bases, and 5 bases stayed unmatched. The germline V gene has CDR1 MNHEY and CDR2 SVGAGI. Here the CDR3 reads CASRTGVNNSPLHF. DNA for the CDR3: TGTGCCAGCAGGACAGGGGTTAACAATTCACCCCTCCACTTT.

This rearrangement joins TRBV5-1 to TRBJ2-2; 8 nucleotides match TRBD1. The V gene's germline CDR1 is SGHRS and CDR2 YFSETQ. The CDR3 is made up of 15 amino acids. V trimming: 4 bases; J trimming: 5 bases; junction bases outside the gene matches: 7. This chain's CDR3 is CASSGQGLKTGELFF. Written as DNA, the CDR3 is TGCGCCAGCAGCGGACAGGGATTGAAGACCGGGGAGCTGTTTTTT.

This chain uses TRBV19 with TRBJ1-1; a weak D match, TRBD1 (5 bases). The V gene lost 4 bases and the J gene lost 1 base, with 13 bases spanning the gap. This CDR3 spans 15 amino acids. Germline lookup yields CDR1 LNHDA and CDR2 SQIVND (reference sequence). The DNA for the CDR3 is TGTGCCAGTAGTACTGATTGGGGGGAGAACACTGAAGCTTTCTTT. It is translated as CASSTDWGENTEAFF. The full variable domain, completed using reference TRBV19 and TRBJ1-1, is DGGITQSPKYLFRKEGQNVTLSCEQNLNHDAMYWYRQDPGQGLRLIYYSQIVNDFQKGDIAEGYSVSREKKESFPLTVTSAQKNPTAFYLCASSTDWGENTEAFFGQGTRLTVV.

The chain employs TRBV6-1 and TRBJ2-5; a weak D match, TRBD1 (5 bases). This CDR3 contains 16 residues. Trimming removed 1 base from V and 1 base from J, with 13 bases in between. Germline V gives CDR1 MNHNS, CDR2 SASEGT. CDR3 sequence (DNA): TGTGCCAGCAGTGAAGTTCCAGGGCCGCTCCAAGAGACCCAGTACTTC. Its translation is CASSEVPGPLQETQYF.

The V gene is TRBV14, the J gene TRBJ2-1; D remains ambiguous. Germline assignment: CDR1 SGHDN and CDR2 FVKESK. CDR3 length equals 15 residues. V was pared by 1 base and J by 5 bases, with 12 bases between. CDR3 nucleotides: TGTGCCAGCAGCCAAGCGGCAGGAATAAACAATGAGCAGTTCTTC. Translation: CASSQAAGINNEQFF.

The V call is TRBV18, the J call TRBJ2-2, with 7 bases that match TRBD1. The V gene end was trimmed by 3 bases and the J gene end by 3 bases; junction bases not matched to a gene: 1. The CDR3 has 14 residues. The germline V gene has CDR1 KGHSH and CDR2 LQKENI. CDR3 amino acids: CASSPGQYTGELFF. As DNA, the CDR3 is TGTGCCAGCTCACCGGGACAGTACACCGGGGAGCTGTTTTTT.

This sequence joins TRBV24-1 and TRBJ1-6, with 7 bases lining up with TRBD1. Looked up from germline, CDR1 is KGHDR and CDR2 is SFDVKD. The length of the CDR3 is 15 residues. The V gene end was trimmed by 11 bases and the J gene end by 5 bases; junction bases not matched to a gene: 11. CDR3 nucleotide sequence: TGTGCCAAGCCAGACAGGGTGAAAAATAATTCACCCCTCCACTTT. This translates into CAKPDRVKNNSPLHF.

V and J are TRBV15 and TRBJ2-5; perhaps TRBD2 as D (6 bases). CDR3 length: 14 amino acids. CDR1 and CDR2 (germline): LNHNV, YYDKDF (reference sequence). V was cut by 3 bases and J by 5 bases, with 13 bases left in between. The CDR3 nucleotides are TGTGCCACCAGCAGGGGGGGAGGTTGGGAGACCCAGTACTTC. It is translated as CATSRGGGWETQYF.

This chain connects TRBV30 to TRBJ2-7; possible D gene TRBD2, 6 bases. Germline CDR1 and CDR2: GTSNPN and SVGIG (reference sequence). The V end was cut by 0 bases, the J end by 5 bases, with 17 bases between. The CDR3 is 15 residues long. CDR3 DNA: TGTGCCTGGAGTGTGAGGGGCGGGATGGCTAACGAGCAGTACTTC. Translation gives CAWSVRGGMANEQYF.

The J gene is TRBJ1-2, the V gene TRBV7-8; TRBD1 is a possible D gene (6 bases). The length of the CDR3 is 16 residues. CDR1 and CDR2 from the germline V gene are SGHVS and FQNEAQ. V lost 6 bases, J lost 3 bases, and 20 bases lay in between. The CDR3 loop is CASRVEGTGGDYGYTF. The CDR3, as DNA: TGTGCCAGCAGAGTAGAGGGTACGGGGGGCGACTATGGCTACACCTTC.

This clone was counted once. The chain joins TRBV5-1 to TRBJ2-1; 7 bases are shared with TRBD2. This CDR3 region has 13 residues. Germline CDR1 is SGHRS and CDR2 is YFSETQ. J gave up 8 bases and V 0 bases, and 2 bases lay outside the gene matches. The CDR3 DNA sequence: TGCGCCAGCAGCTTGGTCGGGGGGTATGAGCAGTTCTTC. It yields the protein CASSLVGGYEQFF.

In its sample, this clone was seen a few times. The chain combines TRBV3-1 (or the pseudogene TRBV3-2) with TRBJ2-1, with 11 bases that match TRBD1. The V and J ends lost 8 bases and 4 bases, in that order; junction bases with no gene match: 4. The germline V gene encodes CDR1 LGHDT and CDR2 YNNKEL (reference sequence). This CDR3 is 14 amino acids long. CDR3 coding DNA: TGTGCCAGCGCCGGGACAGGGGGGTACAATGAGCAGTTCTTC. This translates into CASAGTGGYNEQFF.

The V gene is TRBV6-1, the J gene TRBJ2-5; D not resolved. Trimming cost V 1 base and J 4 bases, with 7 bases left between them. The CDR3 runs 13 residues. Germline V gene sequence: CDR1 MNHNS, CDR2 SASEGT. The chain's CDR3 is CASSEGAGETQYF. The CDR3 nucleotides read TGTGCCAGCAGTGAAGGGGCAGGAGAGACCCAGTACTTC.

The rearrangement links TRBV20-1 to TRBJ2-1; 11 nucleotides agree with TRBD2. The CDR3 loop spans 16 amino acids. V shed 3 bases, J shed 6 bases, and the junction held 10 bases outside the gene matches. CDR1 is DFQATT and CDR2 is SNEGSKA in the germline V gene (reference sequence). CDR3 DNA sequence: TGCAGTGCTAGTGGCTCTAGCGGGAGGATAGGCAATGAGCAGTTCTTC. This sequence encodes CSASGSSGRIGNEQFF.

The chain joins TRBV5-1 to TRBJ2-2; 7 bases line up with TRBD1. The CDR3 spans 15 residues. CDR1 and CDR2 from the germline V gene are SGHRS and YFSETQ. V trimming: 2 bases; J trimming: 3 bases; junction bases outside the gene matches: 4. CDR3 sequence reads: CASSLRQGHTGELFF. CDR3 nucleotides: TGCGCCAGCAGCTTAAGACAGGGTCACACCGGGGAGCTGTTTTTT.